The 17 T cell receptor beta chains below come from one sample, sequenced in a study of PD-1 blockade in classical Hodgkin lymphoma. Method: immunoSEQ multiplex PCR; TCRdb's copy keeps in-frame clones and lacks some. Of about 21,000 clones in the sample, 68% were seen once. All trial patients relapsed after autologous stem cell transplantation. The input for sequencing was peripheral blood mononuclear cells (PBMCs), taken at baseline. Source of these receptors: a human donor with classical Hodgkin lymphoma.

This chain links TRBV7-9 with TRBJ1-2; D remains unclear. CDR1 is SEHNR and CDR2 is FQNEAQ in the germline V gene (reference sequence). The CDR3 is made up of 12 amino acids. V shed 1 base and J shed 7 bases, with 7 bases lying between them. The CDR3 region has the DNA TGTGCCAGCAGCTTAGTGCTAGGTGGCTACACCTTC. This translates into CASSLVLGGYTF.

The chain couples TRBV7-9 to TRBJ2-3; 10 bases are a match to TRBD1. Germline assignment: CDR1 SEHNR and CDR2 FQNEAQ (reference sequence). Trimming removed 5 bases from V and 2 bases from J; junction bases left unmatched: 10. The CDR3 is 17 residues long. The CDR3 DNA reads as TGTGCCAGCAGCCTTCCAGACAGGGGGCTTGTCACAGATACGCAGTATTTT. This codes for CASSLPDRGLVTDTQYF.

The chain recombines TRBV5-1 with TRBJ2-7; TRBD1 matches at 8 bases. This CDR3 comprises 17 residues. V lost 4 bases, J lost 0 bases, and 12 bases stayed unmatched. Germline-derived CDR1 and CDR2 are SGHRS and YFSETQ. The CDR3 here is CASSQTIDRGDSYEQYF. The CDR3, as DNA: TGCGCCAGCAGCCAAACAATCGACAGGGGAGACTCCTACGAGCAGTACTTC.

The chain joins TRBV5-6 to TRBJ2-5; D unclear. This CDR3 spans 14 amino acids. Per germline, CDR1 SGHDT and CDR2 YYEEEE. Trimming pared 2 bases from V and 2 bases from J, leaving 10 bases between. The CDR3 bases are TGTGCCAGCAGCTTCTCCGGTAGACAAGAGACCCAGTACTTC. Amino acid sequence: CASSFSGRQETQYF.

The chain couples TRBV5-4 to TRBJ2-5; D is undetermined. Trimming removed 3 bases from V and 5 bases from J, with 8 bases in between. Germline V gene data show CDR1 as SGHNT and CDR2 as YYREEE (reference sequence). The CDR3 is 12 amino acids. The CDR3 bases are TGTGCCAGCAGCTCGGACGGTGAGACCCAGTACTTC. Translating it yields CASSSDGETQYF.

The genes are TRBV7-2 and TRBJ2-3; TRBD2 is a possible D gene (6 bases). The V gene lost 1 base and the J gene lost 0 bases, with 8 bases spanning the gap. Per germline, CDR1 SGHTA and CDR2 FQGNSA. The CDR3 is 15 amino acids. In DNA form, the CDR3 reads TGTGCCAGCAGCTTAGATGGGAGGAGCACAGATACGCAGTATTTT. As protein: CASSLDGRSTDTQYF.

The rearrangement links TRBV7-2 to TRBJ1-1; 7 nucleotides match TRBD1. Germline-derived CDR1 and CDR2 are SGHTA and FQGNSA. The CDR3 length is 12 residues. V gave up 3 bases and J gave up 8 bases; unmatched junction bases: 3. The CDR3 DNA reads TGTGCCAGCAGCTTCTGGACAGGCGAAGCTTTCTTT. As protein: CASSFWTGEAFF.

The rearrangement uses TRBV7-9 and TRBJ1-5; D possibly corresponds to TRBD1 (6 bases). This CDR3 contains 13 residues. The V end lost 4 bases, the J end lost 5 bases, and 9 bases lay between the germline ends. Germline CDR1 and CDR2: SEHNR and FQNEAQ (reference sequence). CDR3: CASSSGDYQPQHF. In nucleotides, the CDR3 is TGTGCCAGCAGCTCAGGGGACTATCAGCCCCAGCATTTT. Drawing the rest from reference TRBV7-9 and TRBJ1-5, the complete variable domain is DTGVSQNPRHKITKRGQNVTFRCDPISEHNRLYWYRQTLGQGPEFLTYFQNEAQLEKSRLLSDRFSAERPKGSFSTLEIQRTEQGDSAMYLCASSSGDYQPQHFGDGTRLSIL.

The rearrangement uses TRBV28 and TRBJ1-5; tentatively, D is TRBD1 (6 bases). The CDR3 is 15 residues long. V was clipped by 6 bases and J by 1 base, with 13 bases between them. Per the germline V gene, CDR1 is MDHEN and CDR2 is SYDVKM. In nucleotides, the CDR3 is TGTGCCAGCAGGACCGACAGGTTGAGCAATCAGCCCCAGCATTTT. Translated, it gives CASRTDRLSNQPQHF.

The sample holds a few counts of this clone. The chain uses TRBV7-2 and TRBJ1-4; 8 nucleotides align to TRBD1. The CDR3 covers 18 residues. CDR1 SGHTA and CDR2 FQGNSA come from the germline V gene. V lost 2 bases, J lost 8 bases, and 16 bases stayed unmatched. CDR3 in amino acids: CASSLRAPGQGALEKLFF. The CDR3 DNA follows: TGTGCCAGCAGCTTACGAGCCCCGGGGCAGGGGGCTTTGGAAAAACTGTTTTTT.

The chain has TRBV28 and TRBJ1-2; TRBD1 is a possible D gene (5 bases). The CDR3 sequence is 12 residues long. Deletions cut 7 bases from V and 7 bases from J, with 13 bases between. Looked up from germline, CDR1 is MDHEN and CDR2 is SYDVKM. The CDR3 nucleotides read TGTGCCAGCACGCCAAGGGGTCGTGGCTACACCTTC. It yields the protein CASTPRGRGYTF.

This sequence joins TRBV28 and TRBJ2-2; D is unclear. This CDR3 contains 12 residues. Germline V lookup: CDR1 MDHEN, CDR2 SYDVKM. The V end was cut by 5 bases, the J end by 8 bases, with 9 bases between. The CDR3 DNA reads as TGTGCCAGCAGTCCATGGGGAGGGGAGCTGTTTTTT. Its translation: CASSPWGGELFF.

The chain links TRBV28 to TRBJ2-1; 10 bases align to TRBD2. V was clipped by 5 bases and J by 5 bases; unmatched bases: 12. The germline CDR1 and CDR2 sequences are MDHEN and SYDVKM. This CDR3 has 17 amino acids. The CDR3 DNA follows: TGTGCCAGCAGTCTAGCGGGGGCCTATTCCTCTAACAATGAGCAGTTCTTC. Protein product: CASSLAGAYSSNNEQFF.

The rearrangement joins TRBV28 to TRBJ1-5; 8 nucleotides line up with TRBD1. After removal of 3 bases from V and 4 bases from J, the junction contained 2 bases not matched to a gene. CDR1 is MDHEN, CDR2 SYDVKM, per germline. The CDR3 sequence is 14 residues long. The CDR3 nucleotides read TGTGCCAGCAGTTTTGGACAGGGAAATCAGCCCCAGCATTTT. Translating it yields CASSFGQGNQPQHF.

This clone was detected only a few times. The genes are TRBV2 and TRBJ1-1; D is unclear. From germline, CDR1 is SNHLY and CDR2 FYNNEI. The CDR3 extends over 12 amino acids. Trimming removed 3 bases from V and 4 bases from J, with 6 bases in between. CDR3 region: CASSELGTEAFF. CDR3 nucleotides: TGTGCCAGCAGTGAGCTGGGCACTGAAGCTTTCTTT.

The chain links TRBV9 to TRBJ1-3; the D is unclear. The CDR3 is 11 amino acids. V lost 2 bases and J lost 7, with 4 bases in between. The germline gives CDR1 SGDLS, CDR2 YYNGEE. CDR3 nucleotides: TGTGCCAGCAGCGTGGGTAACACCATATATTTT. Its protein is CASSVGNTIYF.

V usage is TRBV11-1 and J usage is TRBJ1-1, with TRBD1 matching 8 bases. Trimming cost V 3 bases and J 4 bases; bases outside gene matches: 16. This CDR3 contains 18 residues. Germline lookup yields CDR1 SGHAT and CDR2 FQDESV (reference sequence). The CDR3 nucleotides read TGTGCCAGCAGCTTGCCTCAGGGGGCGAACAGACCCGGCACTGAAGCTTTCTTT. This sequence encodes CASSLPQGANRPGTEAFF.